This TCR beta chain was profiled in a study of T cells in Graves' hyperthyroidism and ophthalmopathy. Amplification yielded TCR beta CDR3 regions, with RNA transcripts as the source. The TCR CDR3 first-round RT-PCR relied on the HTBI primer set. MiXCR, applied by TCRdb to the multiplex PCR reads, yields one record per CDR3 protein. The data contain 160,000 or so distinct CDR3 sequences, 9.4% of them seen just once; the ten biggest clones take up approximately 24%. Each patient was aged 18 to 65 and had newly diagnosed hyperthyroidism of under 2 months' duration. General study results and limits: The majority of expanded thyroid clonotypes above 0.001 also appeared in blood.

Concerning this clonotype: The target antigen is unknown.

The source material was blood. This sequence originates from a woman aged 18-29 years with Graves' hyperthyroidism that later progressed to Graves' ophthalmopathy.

The CDR3 sequence is CASKQQGAGSNQPQHF. In DNA form, the CDR3 reads TGTGCCAGCAAACAACAGGGGGCAGGCAGCAATCAGCCCCAGCATTTT. The V gene is TRBV6-1, the J gene TRBJ1-5; 9 bases are shared with TRBD1. This CDR3 contains 16 residues. The germline V gene has CDR1 MNHNS and CDR2 SASEGT. After removal of 7 bases from V and 1 base from J, the junction contained 8 bases not matched to a gene.